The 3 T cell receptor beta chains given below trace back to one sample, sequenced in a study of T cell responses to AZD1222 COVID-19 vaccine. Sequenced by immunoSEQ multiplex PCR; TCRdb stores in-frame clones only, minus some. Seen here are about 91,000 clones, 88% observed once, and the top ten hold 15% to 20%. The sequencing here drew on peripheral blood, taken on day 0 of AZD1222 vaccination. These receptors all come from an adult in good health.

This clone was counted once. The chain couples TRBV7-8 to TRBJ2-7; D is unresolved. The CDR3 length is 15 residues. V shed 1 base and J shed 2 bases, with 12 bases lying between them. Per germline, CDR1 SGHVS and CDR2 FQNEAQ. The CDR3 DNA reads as TGTGCCAGCAGCTTAGTAGTGGCAGAAGCCTACGAGCAGTACTTC. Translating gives CASSLVVAEAYEQYF.

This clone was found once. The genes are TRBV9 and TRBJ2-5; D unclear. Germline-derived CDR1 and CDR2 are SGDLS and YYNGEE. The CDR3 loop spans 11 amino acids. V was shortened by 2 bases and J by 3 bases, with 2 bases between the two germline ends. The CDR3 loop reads CASSVEETQYF. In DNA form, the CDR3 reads TGTGCCAGCAGCGTGGAAGAGACCCAGTACTTC.

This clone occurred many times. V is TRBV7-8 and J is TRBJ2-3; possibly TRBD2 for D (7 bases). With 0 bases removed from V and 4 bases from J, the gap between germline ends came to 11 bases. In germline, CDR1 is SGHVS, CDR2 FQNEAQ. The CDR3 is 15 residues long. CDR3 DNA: TGTGCCAGCAGCTTAGCACCGGGGGGCGCAGATACGCAGTATTTT. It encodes CASSLAPGGADTQYF.